This T cell receptor beta chain is drawn from a study of T cell responses to AZD1222 COVID-19 vaccine. Some clones are missing from TCRdb's copy, which holds only in-frame ones; the method was immunoSEQ multiplex PCR. In the table there are more than 90,000 clones, 88% of which are singletons. Sequencing was performed on peripheral blood, taken 28 days after the second AZD1222 dose. This receptor was identified in an adult who received the AZD1222 COVID-19 vaccine.

CDR3 DNA sequence: TGCGCCAGCAGCCTCGGATTAGAGGCCCCCTACGAGCAGTACTTC. It codes for CASSLGLEAPYEQYF. V is TRBV5-1 and J is TRBJ2-7; D gene uncertain. The CDR3 is 15 residues long. Trimming left V 4 bases short and J 2 bases short, with 16 bases between. Germline V gene sequence: CDR1 SGHRS, CDR2 YFSETQ.